This T cell receptor (beta chain) stems from a study of tumor-infiltrating lymphocytes in primary liver carcinoma. Study results and limitations: Relative to tumor region pairs, the tumor-adjacent and tumor-blood pairs showed overlap that was lower. Only about 7-24% of top clones spanned all five tumor regions.

Scientists recovered RNA and DNA together from about 21-30 mg of unsorted bulk tissue. Histology found more than 80% viable tumor cells per sample. Constant-region priming of around 530 ng total RNA yielded TCR beta cDNA. It was through three nested multiplex PCR rounds of slightly modified ARM-PCR that TCR beta libraries arose. It was with TRBV1-TRBV30 forward primers and a C-beta reverse primer that the first two PCR rounds were run, at around 11 cycles each. TCRdb re-analysed the multiplex PCR reads in MiXCR, keeping a single row per CDR3 protein. Of fewer than 250,000 distinct CDR3 sequences listed, around 81% are singletons. A word on this clonotype: No antigen is known for it.

Germline CDR1 reads SQVTM; CDR2 reads ANQGSEA. The length of the CDR3 is 13 residues. Between the trimmed V and J ends, which lost 8 bases and 3 bases, there was a span of 15 bases. The sequenced sample was tumor tissue from primary liver carcinoma. The rearrangement joins TRBV29-1 to TRBJ2-3, with D hard to call. This sequence was found in a man in his forties or fifties with primary liver carcinoma and hepatitis B virus infection. The CDR3 DNA sequence: TGCAGCATTTTACGCGTGAAGACAGATACGCAGTATTTT. This translates into CSILRVKTDTQYF.